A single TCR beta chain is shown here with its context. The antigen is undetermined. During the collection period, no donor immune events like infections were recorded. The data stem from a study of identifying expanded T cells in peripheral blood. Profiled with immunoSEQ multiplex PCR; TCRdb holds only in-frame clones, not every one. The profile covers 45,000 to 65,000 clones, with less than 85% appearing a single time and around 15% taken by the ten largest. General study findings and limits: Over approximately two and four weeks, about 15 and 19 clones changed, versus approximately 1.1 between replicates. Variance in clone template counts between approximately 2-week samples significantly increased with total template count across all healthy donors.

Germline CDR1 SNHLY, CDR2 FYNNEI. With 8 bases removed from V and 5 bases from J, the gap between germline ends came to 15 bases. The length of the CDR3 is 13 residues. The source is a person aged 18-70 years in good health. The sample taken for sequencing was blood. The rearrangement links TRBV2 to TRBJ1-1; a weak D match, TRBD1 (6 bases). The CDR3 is CASSDPGATEAFF. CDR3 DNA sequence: TGTGCCAGCTCGGACCCAGGGGCAACTGAAGCTTTCTTT.